Listed here are 10 T cell receptor beta chains from one sample, sequenced in a study of T cells after yellow fever vaccination. TCRdb reanalysed the 5' RACE reads using MiXCR and keeps one entry per CDR3 protein. Found here are about 220,000 distinct CDR3 sequences, 3% to 3.5% of them singletons; the top ten hold 3.2%. The source was CD4+ T cells sorted from PBMCs, collected 10 days after the yellow fever booster vaccination. These receptors came from a man aged 18 to 35 who received the YFV17D yellow fever vaccine.

This clonotype came up a few times. CDR3 sequence reads: CASSHIQGETQYF. CDR3 bases: TGTGCCAGCAGCCACATCCAGGGGGAGACCCAGTACTTC. The rearrangement joins TRBV5-6 to TRBJ2-5, with TRBD1 as a possible D gene (6 bases). The CDR3 is 13 residues long. Germline loops: CDR1 SGHDT, CDR2 YYEEEE. Between the trimmed V and J ends, which lost 4 bases and 5 bases, there was a span of 12 bases. The whole variable domain, remainder taken from reference TRBV5-6 and TRBJ2-5, is DAGVTQSPTHLIKTRGQQVTLRCSPKSGHDTVSWYQQALGQGPQFIFQYYEEEERQRGNFPDRFSGHQFPNYSSELNVNALLLGDSALYLCASSHIQGETQYFGPGTRLLVL.

At least ten counts were recorded for this clonotype. The gene calls are TRBV5-1 and TRBJ2-5; 7 bases match TRBD2. The CDR3 sequence is 14 residues long. The germline CDR1 and CDR2 sequences are SGHRS and YFSETQ. V shed 1 base and J 1 base; nucleotides not matched to a gene: 1. CDR3 nucleotide sequence: TGCGCCAGCAGCTTGCAGCGGGGCCAAGAGACCCAGTACTTC. Its protein product is CASSLQRGQETQYF.

Worth noting for this clonotype: This could be a read error, since a much larger clone is one nucleotide away. The V and J genes are TRBV6-6 and TRBJ1-1, with TRBD1 matching over 7 bases. CDR3 length equals 13 residues. CDR1 is MNHNY, CDR2 SVGAGI, per germline (reference sequence). Trimming at V came to 5 bases and at J to 12 bases, leaving 12 bases not matched to a gene. The DNA of the CDR3 is TGTGCCAGCAGTCCCCGACAGGGTTGGGGACCTTTCTTT. Protein product: CASSPRQGWGPFF.

This clonotype was seen a few times. The chain joins TRBV18 to TRBJ1-1, with D possibly being TRBD1 (6 bases). Germline V gives CDR1 KGHSH, CDR2 LQKENI. The germline V and J ends were trimmed by 3 bases and 6 bases, with 23 bases remaining between them. The CDR3 is 17 residues long. CDR3 in amino acids: CASSPIADSLASAEAFF. CDR3 sequence (DNA): TGTGCCAGCTCACCCATTGCGGACAGCTTGGCGTCGGCTGAAGCTTTCTTT.

This clonotype was recorded many times. This chain links TRBV7-2 with TRBJ2-5; D might be TRBD2 (6 bases). From germline, CDR1 is SGHTA and CDR2 FQGNSA. This CDR3 is 13 amino acids long. With 2 bases removed from V and 9 bases from J, the gap between germline ends came to 13 bases. The CDR3 nucleotides are TGTGCCAGCAGCTTACTTCCTTCTAGCGCCCAGTACTTC. It yields the protein CASSLLPSSAQYF. Full variable domain (outside the CDR3, taken from reference TRBV7-2 and TRBJ2-5): GAGVSQSPSNKVTEKGKDVELRCDPISGHTALYWYRQSLGQGLEFLIYFQGNSAPDKSGLPSDRFSAERTGGSVSTLTIQRTQQEDSAVYLCASSLLPSSAQYFGPGTRLLVL.

This clonotype was seen at least ten times. The chain links TRBV9 to TRBJ1-6; 7 nucleotides line up with TRBD1. CDR1 and CDR2 (germline): SGDLS, YYNGEE. Trimming took 0 bases from V and 11 from J; bases not matched to a gene: 5. This CDR3 is built from 14 residues. This CDR3 reads CASSVEGQATPLHF. The CDR3 DNA sequence: TGTGCCAGCAGCGTAGAAGGACAGGCGACACCCCTCCACTTT.

The V call is TRBV7-2, the J call TRBJ2-1, with 14 nucleotides matching TRBD2. With 5 bases clipped from V and 2 bases from J, the junction kept 17 bases outside the gene matches. The CDR3 length is 21 residues. Germline V gives CDR1 SGHTA, CDR2 FQGNSA. The CDR3 nucleotides are TGTGCCAGCAGCCACCCCCGACGTGGGGGACTAGCGGGGGACACCTACAATGAGCAGTTCTTC. As protein: CASSHPRRGGLAGDTYNEQFF.

This clonotype was counted many times. The V gene is TRBV24-1, the J gene TRBJ1-4, with D possibly being TRBD1 (5 bases). The CDR3 has 13 residues. Germline V gives CDR1 KGHDR, CDR2 SFDVKD. Trimming removed 4 bases from V and 10 bases from J, with 12 bases in between. CDR3 protein: CATSDPTVRKLFF. CDR3 DNA: TGTGCCACCAGTGACCCGACAGTCAGAAAACTGTTTTTT.

This clonotype was counted many times. The rearrangement links TRBV7-6 to TRBJ2-6, with 7 bases aligning to TRBD2. CDR1 is SGHVS and CDR2 is FNYEAQ in the germline V gene. This CDR3 spans 17 amino acids. The V gene end was trimmed by 2 bases and the J gene end by 4 bases; junction bases not matched to a gene: 8. The DNA for the CDR3 is TGTGCCAGCAGCTTAATGATCAGCGGGACCGGGGCCAACGTCCTGACTTTC. Residues: CASSLMISGTGANVLTF. Supplemented by reference TRBV7-6 and TRBJ2-6, the full variable domain reads GAGVSQSPRYKVTKRGQDVALRCDPISGHVSLYWYRQALGQGPEFLTYFNYEAQQDKSGLPNDRFSAERPEGSISTLTIQRTEQRDSAMYRCASSLMISGTGANVLTFGAGSRLTVL.

This clonotype was seen many times. The V call is TRBV10-3, the J call TRBJ2-3; no firm D call. Trimming took off 4 bases at V and 5 bases at J, with 10 bases between the two ends. The CDR3 runs 13 residues. The germline CDR1 and CDR2 sequences are ENHRY and SYGVKD. The CDR3 DNA is TGTGCCATCAGTGTTGGGAAGGGAGATACGCAGTATTTT. It is translated as CAISVGKGDTQYF.